These 27 T cell receptor beta chains share one sample of origin, sequenced in a study of T-cell reconstitution after alpha-beta-depleted transplantation in children. It was with unique molecular identifiers that the TCRbeta library was prepared. A single record per CDR3 protein comes from TCRdb applying MiXCR to the PCR reads. The sample lists approximately 230,000 distinct CDR3 sequences; about 25% were seen once. Material: PBMCs, obtained before TCRalphabeta/CD19-depleted stem cell transplant. Receptors originate from a girl aged 2 to 10 with Fanconi anemia, due to receive a stem cell transplant.

The V and J genes are TRBV7-2 and TRBJ2-1, with no clear D. This CDR3 comprises 13 residues. The germline gives CDR1 SGHTA, CDR2 FQGNSA. Trimming took 2 bases from V and 9 from J, leaving 11 bases between them. The CDR3 spells CASSLLGSGEQFF. In DNA form, the CDR3 reads TGTGCCAGCAGCTTACTAGGCTCGGGTGAGCAGTTCTTC.

The rearrangement uses TRBV9 and TRBJ1-2; no clear D. V lost 2 bases and J lost 6, with 8 bases in between. Looked up from germline, CDR1 is SGDLS and CDR2 is YYNGEE. The CDR3 length is 12 residues. The DNA of the CDR3 is TGTGCCAGCAGCGTCCTAAATGATGGCTACACCTTC. Translating gives CASSVLNDGYTF.

This clonotype occurred many times. This chain connects TRBV10-3 to TRBJ2-1; TRBD2 matches 14 bases. With 5 bases clipped from V and 5 bases from J, the junction kept 5 bases outside the gene matches. CDR1 is ENHRY, CDR2 SYGVKD, per germline. The CDR3 contains 16 residues. CDR3 sequence: CAISRLAGGPDNEQFF. CDR3 coding DNA: TGTGCCATCAGTCGACTAGCGGGAGGGCCGGACAATGAGCAGTTCTTC.

This chain joins TRBV20-1 and TRBJ2-3; 7 bases line up with TRBD2. This CDR3 spans 15 amino acids. J was trimmed by 1 base and V by 2 bases; bases with no gene match: 6. Germline V CDR1 and CDR2: DFQATT, SNEGSKA (reference sequence). CDR3 sequence (DNA): TGCAGTGCTAGAAGGCCAGCGGGACGCACAGATACGCAGTATTTT. Residues: CSARRPAGRTDTQYF.

This clonotype was counted many times. The chain uses TRBV4-2 and TRBJ2-3; tentative D call: TRBD2 (5 bases). Trimming pared 0 bases from V and 5 bases from J, leaving 15 bases between. The CDR3 sequence is 16 residues long. Germline assignment: CDR1 LGHNA and CDR2 YNFKEQ. The CDR3 loop reads CASSQESSLYGDTQYF. The CDR3 region has the DNA TGTGCCAGCAGCCAAGAGTCTAGCCTCTACGGAGATACGCAGTATTTT.

This clonotype has ten or more counts. In nucleotides, the CDR3 is TGTGCCAGCAGCCCGACTGACCGGGACAGGGCGTCGGGGGAGCTGTTTTTT. Translating it yields CASSPTDRDRASGELFF. V is TRBV9 and J is TRBJ2-2, with 9 bases that match TRBD1. This CDR3 is 17 amino acids long. With V trimmed by 4 bases and J by 8 bases, 15 bases remained unmatched. The germline V gene has CDR1 SGDLS and CDR2 YYNGEE.

This clonotype was recorded many times. This sequence joins TRBV29-1 and TRBJ2-6, with D hard to call. Between the trimmed V and J ends, which lost 0 bases and 3 bases, there was a span of 9 bases. CDR3 length: 15 residues. Germline V CDR1 and CDR2: SQVTM, ANQGSEA. The chain's CDR3 is CSVEDVVRGANVLTF. The CDR3 coding sequence is TGCAGCGTTGAAGATGTAGTTCGTGGGGCCAACGTCCTGACTTTC.

This chain uses TRBV6-1 with TRBJ2-6, with D possibly matching TRBD2 (6 bases). The CDR3 has 19 residues. Germline assignment: CDR1 MNHNS and CDR2 SASEGT. V was clipped by 0 bases and J by 1 base, with 16 bases between them. CDR3 residues: CASSEALWGLKSGANVLTF. DNA for the CDR3: TGTGCCAGCAGTGAAGCGCTTTGGGGACTTAAGTCTGGGGCCAACGTCCTGACTTTC.

This clonotype was detected a few times. The chain carries TRBV7-2 and TRBJ2-7, with TRBD2 matching over 7 bases. The CDR3 has 15 residues. Trimming at V came to 3 bases and at J to 0 bases, leaving 5 bases not matched to a gene. The germline gives CDR1 SGHTA, CDR2 FQGNSA. The CDR3 loop is CASSFQLADSYEQYF. The CDR3 DNA reads as TGTGCCAGCAGCTTCCAGCTAGCGGACTCCTACGAGCAGTACTTC.

This clonotype has a count of ten or more. The chain recombines TRBV29-1 with TRBJ2-7; 11 bases are shared with TRBD2. Germline CDR1 reads SQVTM; CDR2 reads ANQGSEA. The CDR3 spans 16 residues. J gave up 2 bases and V 7 bases, and 13 bases lay outside the gene matches. The CDR3 here is CSAYGLAGDQAYEQYF. The CDR3 nucleotides are TGCAGCGCCTACGGACTAGCGGGTGATCAAGCCTACGAGCAGTACTTC.

V and J are TRBV20-1 and TRBJ2-3; D is unclear. Trimming pared 8 bases from V and 2 bases from J, leaving 5 bases between. Germline values: CDR1 DFQATT, CDR2 SNEGSKA (reference sequence). The CDR3 consists of 10 residues. CDR3 DNA: TGCAGTACGTACACAGATACGCAGTATTTT. Residues: CSTYTDTQYF.

In DNA form, the CDR3 reads TGTGCCAGCAGTACTCTAGCGGGGGCCTACGAGCAGTACTTC. Its translation: CASSTLAGAYEQYF. The rearrangement links TRBV28 to TRBJ2-7; 10 bases match TRBD2. The V gene's germline CDR1 is MDHEN and CDR2 SYDVKM. The trim removed 5 bases at V and 2 bases at J, leaving 3 bases unmatched. The CDR3 has 14 amino acids.

This clonotype appeared a few times. The rearrangement joins TRBV7-9 to TRBJ1-5; D not resolved. Trimming stripped 5 bases from V and 5 bases from J, with 10 bases between. CDR1 is SEHNR and CDR2 is FQNEAQ in the germline V gene (reference sequence). This CDR3 has 13 amino acids. The CDR3 spells CASSVFSDQPQHF. As DNA, the CDR3 is TGTGCCAGCAGCGTATTCAGCGATCAGCCCCAGCATTTT.

The chain employs TRBV29-1 and TRBJ1-2; D remains unclear. This CDR3 comprises 11 residues. V was shortened by 4 bases and J by 5 bases, with 8 bases between the two germline ends. Per the germline V gene, CDR1 is SQVTM and CDR2 is ANQGSEA. The CDR3 loop is CSVVDIYGYTF. As DNA, the CDR3 is TGCAGCGTTGTTGACATTTATGGCTACACCTTC.

V is TRBV20-1 and J is TRBJ2-5; 7 positions match TRBD1. V lost 2 bases, J lost 5 bases, and 11 bases stayed unmatched. The V gene's germline CDR1 is DFQATT and CDR2 SNEGSKA (reference sequence). CDR3 length: 15 residues. The CDR3 loop is CSARFQGDVWETQYF. DNA for the CDR3: TGCAGTGCTAGATTTCAGGGGGACGTATGGGAGACCCAGTACTTC.

There are many counts of this clonotype. The rearrangement joins TRBV29-1 to TRBJ2-1; D assignment may be TRBD1 or TRBD2 (5 bases each). The CDR3 is made up of 14 amino acids. Germline V gives CDR1 SQVTM, CDR2 ANQGSEA. Trimming took 1 base from V and 5 from J, leaving 12 bases between them. The CDR3 spells CSVEGWDRNNEQFF. The CDR3 DNA reads as TGCAGCGTTGAAGGCTGGGACCGCAACAATGAGCAGTTCTTC.

This clonotype came up a few times. The chain uses TRBV5-1 and TRBJ2-7; D is perhaps TRBD1 (6 bases). V gave up 2 bases and J gave up 3 bases, with 18 bases separating them. CDR3 length: 16 residues. Looked up from germline, CDR1 is SGHRS and CDR2 is YFSETQ. Written as DNA, the CDR3 is TGCGCCAGCAGCTTATCAAGGCCGGGACATAACTACGAGCAGTACTTC. As protein: CASSLSRPGHNYEQYF.

This clonotype appeared many times. The chain recombines TRBV5-8 with TRBJ2-1, with 9 bases fitting TRBD1. CDR1 and CDR2 from the germline V gene are SGHTS and YDEGEE. This CDR3 is 15 amino acids long. After removal of 1 base from V and 3 bases from J, the junction contained 2 bases not matched to a gene. The CDR3 here is CASSLTGQGYNEQFF. DNA for the CDR3: TGTGCCAGCAGCTTGACGGGACAGGGCTACAATGAGCAGTTCTTC.

This clonotype was recorded at least ten times. The CDR3 is CASSFMGPANYGYTF. In DNA, the CDR3 is TGTGCCAGCAGTTTCATGGGGCCCGCTAACTATGGCTACACCTTC. The V and J genes are TRBV12-3 or TRBV12-4 and TRBJ1-2; TRBD1 might be the D (5 bases). This CDR3 has 15 residues. The ends were cut back, 3 bases at V and 0 bases at J, with 11 bases in the middle.

J is TRBJ2-7 and V is TRBV20-1; either TRBD1 or TRBD2 may fit D (5 bases each). This CDR3 comprises 13 residues. Germline V lookup: CDR1 DFQATT, CDR2 SNEGSKA (reference sequence). Between the trimmed V and J ends, which lost 3 bases and 3 bases, there was a span of 12 bases. As DNA, the CDR3 is TGCAGTGCTAGCCTCCGGGACGGCTACGAGCAGTACTTC. It translates to CSASLRDGYEQYF.

The chain carries TRBV23-1 and TRBJ2-3; 7 nucleotides agree with TRBD1. TRBV23-1 is an ORF, and what it does is uncertain. The CDR3 is made up of 17 amino acids. V lost 6 bases to trimming and J lost 2 bases; unmatched junction nucleotides: 14. This CDR3 is CASRIDIQGLYTDTQYF. The CDR3 region has the DNA TGCGCCAGCAGGATAGATATACAGGGGCTGTACACAGATACGCAGTATTTT.

In this sample, this clonotype turned up a few times. V usage is TRBV7-2 and J usage is TRBJ2-3, with TRBD2 identical over 7 bases. This CDR3 is 17 amino acids long. Germline V gives CDR1 SGHTA, CDR2 FQGNSA. Germline trimming cut 4 bases from V and 2 bases from J; bases unmatched to any gene: 12. The CDR3, as DNA: TGTGCCAGCAGCTACATGACTAGCTTCTTAGCCACAGATACGCAGTATTTT. This sequence encodes CASSYMTSFLATDTQYF.

The chain carries TRBV7-9 and TRBJ2-2; D call uncertain. CDR1 and CDR2 from the germline V gene are SEHNR and FQNEAQ (reference sequence). The V gene lost 3 bases and the J gene lost 4 bases, with 12 bases spanning the gap. CDR3 length: 15 amino acids. The CDR3 region is CASSFEIGFTGELFF. The CDR3 nucleotides are TGTGCCAGCAGCTTTGAGATCGGGTTCACCGGGGAGCTGTTTTTT.

J is TRBJ2-7 and V is TRBV27; no clear D gene. This CDR3 is 13 amino acids long. Germline lookup yields CDR1 MNHEY and CDR2 SMNVEV (reference sequence). V lost 5 bases, J lost 3 bases, and 11 bases lay in between. The CDR3 reads CASSLNPRYEQYF. The CDR3 DNA reads as TGTGCCAGCAGTCTAAACCCTCGCTACGAGCAGTACTTC.

The sample holds one count of this clonotype. The chain is built from TRBV7-2 and TRBJ1-2; no clear D. The germline V gene has CDR1 SGHTA and CDR2 FQGNSA. V was pared by 2 bases and J by 6 bases, with 13 bases between. The CDR3 consists of 14 residues. The CDR3 coding sequence is TGTGCCAGCAGCTTAAGCCTAGACTACCATGGCTACACCTTC. It codes for CASSLSLDYHGYTF.

The rearrangement links TRBV7-2 to TRBJ2-1; the match to TRBD2 covers 11 bases. This CDR3 spans 16 amino acids. The germline gives CDR1 SGHTA, CDR2 FQGNSA. V lost 5 bases, J lost 3 bases, and 6 bases stayed unmatched. The chain's CDR3 is CASSIGTSGVYNEQFF. CDR3 coding DNA: TGTGCCAGCAGCATCGGGACTAGCGGAGTCTACAATGAGCAGTTCTTC.

This clonotype was recorded many times. This CDR3 reads CASSAGRHSYEQYF. The CDR3 nucleotides are TGTGCCAGCAGTGCCGGGAGACACTCCTACGAGCAGTACTTC. The gene calls are TRBV25-1 and TRBJ2-7; D is possibly TRBD2 (6 bases). The CDR3 length is 14 residues. V was clipped by 4 bases and J by 0 bases, with 10 bases between them. Germline CDR1 MGHDK, CDR2 SYGVNS.